A single sample gave rise to the 11 T cell receptor beta chains below, sequenced in a study of shared T cell receptors in the human thymus (dated by TCRdb to the early 2020s). Libraries came from the immunoSEQ multiplex PCR assay. TCRdb took this table from immuneACCESS and kept in-frame rearrangements with V and J called. Such tables lack part of the clones; where checked against another copy, unresolved V genes explain under half of the gap, and the rest is unexplained. Present in this sample are 640,000 or so clones, around 87% of which were seen just once. The leading ten clones occupy 0.0094% of the sample. These data are also associated with another study on human thymus T cells.

The sequencing sample was made of thymocytes. These receptors were taken from a boy younger than two with a congenital heart defect. Donor details come from another sample of the same person, matched by shared clones.

The chain recombines TRBV2 with TRBJ2-7; the D gene is possibly TRBD2 (5 bases). The V end lost 5 bases, the J end lost 9 bases, and 26 bases lay between the germline ends. Germline V CDR1 and CDR2: SNHLY, FYNNEI. The CDR3 extends over 16 amino acids. CDR3 in amino acids: CASSRAPGAGGSGQYF. The CDR3 DNA reads TGTGCCAGCAGTAGAGCGCCCGGAGCAGGCGGGTCGGGGCAGTACTTC.

The chain links TRBV7-4 to TRBJ1-2, with TRBD1 as a possible D gene (5 bases). The CDR3 has 14 residues. From germline, CDR1 is SGHVT and CDR2 SQSDAQ. The V end lost 5 bases, the J end lost 7 bases, and 17 bases lay between the germline ends. In DNA form, the CDR3 reads TGTGCCAGCAGCAACCGGACACCCCAAGGTGGCTACACCTTC. Translated: CASSNRTPQGGYTF.

The rearrangement links TRBV9 to TRBJ2-3; the match to TRBD1 covers 7 bases. Germline loops: CDR1 SGDLS, CDR2 YYNGEE. The length of the CDR3 is 17 residues. Trimming at V came to 0 bases and at J to 1 base, leaving 8 bases not matched to a gene. The DNA for the CDR3 is TGTGCCAGCAGCGTAGCTTTGTTAGGGGGCGGCACAGATACGCAGTATTTT. Amino acids: CASSVALLGGGTDTQYF. Supplemented by reference TRBV9 and TRBJ2-3, the full variable domain reads DSGVTQTPKHLITATGQRVTLRCSPRSGDLSVYWYQQSLDQGLQFLIQYYNGEERAKGNILERFSAQQFPDLHSELNLSSLELGDSALYFCASSVALLGGGTDTQYFGPGTRLTVL.

The chain joins TRBV28 to TRBJ2-3, with 9 bases aligning to TRBD2. Germline CDR1 MDHEN, CDR2 SYDVKM. There are 17 residues in the CDR3. J gave up 2 bases and V 8 bases, and 14 bases lay outside the gene matches. CDR3 nucleotide sequence: TGTGCCAGCGGCGGGAGGGGGGCTAGTCGACCCACAGATACGCAGTATTTT. It is translated as CASGGRGASRPTDTQYF.

This clone was counted a single time. This sequence joins TRBV4-1 and TRBJ2-7, with TRBD2 matching over 8 bases. V was pared by 1 base and J by 3 bases, with 5 bases of the junction left unmatched. The CDR3 consists of 15 residues. From germline, CDR1 is MGHRA and CDR2 YSYEKL. In DNA, the CDR3 is TGCGCCAGCAGCCAAGGTAGCGGGAACTACTACGAGCAGTACTTC. It yields the protein CASSQGSGNYYEQYF.

J is TRBJ2-2 and V is TRBV9; TRBD2 aligns across 13 bases. CDR1 SGDLS and CDR2 YYNGEE come from the germline V gene. After removal of 2 bases from V and 5 bases from J, the junction contained 15 bases not matched to a gene. The CDR3 length is 20 residues. The CDR3, as DNA: TGTGCCAGCAGCGTCGGGACTAGCGGGACCCTCATAAGGTGGACCGGGGAGCTGTTTTTT. This translates into CASSVGTSGTLIRWTGELFF.

V is TRBV5-4 and J is TRBJ2-1; maybe TRBD1 (6 bases). The germline V gene has CDR1 SGHNT and CDR2 YYREEE (reference sequence). Trimming shortened V by 4 bases and J by 12 bases, and 14 bases separated the two germline ends. The CDR3 covers 12 residues. CDR3 DNA sequence: TGTGCCAGCAGCCTCAGAGGACAGACGCAGTTCTTC. The encoded protein is CASSLRGQTQFF.

V is TRBV5-4 and J is TRBJ2-5; TRBD1 aligns across 9 bases. The CDR3 covers 16 residues. The germline gives CDR1 SGHNT, CDR2 YYREEE (reference sequence). V was pared by 0 bases and J by 5 bases, with 8 bases of the junction left unmatched. Here the CDR3 DNA reads TGTGCCAGCAGCTTGGACGGACAGGGGCTTTGGGAGACCCAGTACTTC. Translated: CASSLDGQGLWETQYF.

The chain couples TRBV27 to TRBJ1-1; 9 bases align to TRBD1. CDR1 and CDR2 from the germline V gene are MNHEY and SMNVEV (reference sequence). This CDR3 is 14 amino acids long. The V segment lost 5 bases and the J segment 5 bases; nucleotides outside the gene matches: 6. The CDR3 nucleotides are TGTGCCAGCAGTACGGACAGGGGTGATACTGAAGCTTTCTTT. Translation: CASSTDRGDTEAFF.

V and J are TRBV28 and TRBJ1-5, with 8 nucleotides matching TRBD1. Trimming cost V 5 bases and J 6 bases; bases outside gene matches: 6. CDR3 length equals 14 residues. The germline V gene encodes CDR1 MDHEN and CDR2 SYDVKM. CDR3 nucleotides: TGTGCCAGCAGTGATGGACAGGGAAGTCAGCCCCAGCATTTT. Translation gives CASSDGQGSQPQHF.

The chain links TRBV2 to TRBJ1-1; D not certain. Trimming pared 3 bases from V and 0 bases from J, leaving 11 bases between. This CDR3 is 15 amino acids long. The germline V gene has CDR1 SNHLY and CDR2 FYNNEI. In DNA form, the CDR3 reads TGTGCCAGCAGTGATAGTCGCCTCATGAACACTGAAGCTTTCTTT. Its protein product is CASSDSRLMNTEAFF.